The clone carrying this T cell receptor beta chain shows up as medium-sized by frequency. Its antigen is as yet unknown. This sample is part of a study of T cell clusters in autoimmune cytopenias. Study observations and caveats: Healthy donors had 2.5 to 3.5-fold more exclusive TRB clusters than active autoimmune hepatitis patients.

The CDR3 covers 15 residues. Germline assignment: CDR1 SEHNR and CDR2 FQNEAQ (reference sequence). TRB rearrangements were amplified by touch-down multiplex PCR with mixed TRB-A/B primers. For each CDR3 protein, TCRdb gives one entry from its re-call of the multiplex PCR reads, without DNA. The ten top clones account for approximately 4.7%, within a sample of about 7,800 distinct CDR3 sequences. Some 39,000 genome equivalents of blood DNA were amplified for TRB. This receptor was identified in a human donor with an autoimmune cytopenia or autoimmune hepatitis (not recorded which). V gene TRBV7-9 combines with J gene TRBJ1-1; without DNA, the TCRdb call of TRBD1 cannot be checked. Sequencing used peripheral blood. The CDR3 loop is CASSLVGGSNTEAFF.